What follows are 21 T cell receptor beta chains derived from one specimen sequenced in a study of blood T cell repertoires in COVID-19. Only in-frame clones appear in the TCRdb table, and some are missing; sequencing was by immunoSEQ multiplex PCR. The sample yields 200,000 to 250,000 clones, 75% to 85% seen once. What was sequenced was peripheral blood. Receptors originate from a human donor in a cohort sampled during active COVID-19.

This CDR3 reads CALRGSEAFF. As DNA, the CDR3 is TGTGCCCTGCGAGGGAGTGAAGCTTTCTTT. The rearrangement uses TRBV30 and TRBJ1-1; D remains ambiguous. Germline V gene data show CDR1 as GTSNPN and CDR2 as SVGIG (reference sequence). Trimming removed 8 bases at V and 7 bases at J, with 11 bases between. The CDR3 totals 10 residues. The entire variable domain, with the rest obtained from reference TRBV30 and TRBJ1-1, is as follows: SQTIHQWPATLVQPVGSPLSLECTVEGTSNPNLYWYRQAAGRGLQLLFYSVGIGQISSEVPQNLSASRPQDRQFILSSKKLLLSDSGFYLCALRGSEAFFGQGTRLTVV.

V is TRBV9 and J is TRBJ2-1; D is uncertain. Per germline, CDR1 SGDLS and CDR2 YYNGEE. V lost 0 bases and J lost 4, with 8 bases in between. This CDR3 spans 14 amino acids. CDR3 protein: CASSVEADYNEQFF. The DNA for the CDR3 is TGTGCCAGCAGCGTAGAAGCCGATTACAATGAGCAGTTCTTC.

CDR3 bases: TGTGCCAGCAGCCCGCCAGGAGTAGCGGGCCTCAATGAGCAGTTCTTC. Its protein product is CASSPPGVAGLNEQFF. V is TRBV11-3 and J is TRBJ2-1, with 7 bases that match TRBD2. There are 16 residues in the CDR3. Trimming removed 5 bases from V and 6 bases from J; junction bases left unmatched: 13. Germline assignment: CDR1 SGHNT and CDR2 YENEEA.

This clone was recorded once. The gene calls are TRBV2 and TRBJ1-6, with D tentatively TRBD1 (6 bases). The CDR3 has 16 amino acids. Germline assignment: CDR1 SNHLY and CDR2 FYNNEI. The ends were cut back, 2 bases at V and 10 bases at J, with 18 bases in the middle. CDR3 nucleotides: TGTGCCAGCAGTGAATCGGGAAACAGGGTCGGATCACCCCTCCACTTT. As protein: CASSESGNRVGSPLHF.

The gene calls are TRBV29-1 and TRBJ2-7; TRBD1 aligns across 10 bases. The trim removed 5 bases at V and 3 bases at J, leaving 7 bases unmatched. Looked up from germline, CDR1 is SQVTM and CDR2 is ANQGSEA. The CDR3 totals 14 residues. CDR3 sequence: CSVLRDRGGYEQYF. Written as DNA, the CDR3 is TGCAGCGTTCTACGGGACAGGGGTGGCTACGAGCAGTACTTC.

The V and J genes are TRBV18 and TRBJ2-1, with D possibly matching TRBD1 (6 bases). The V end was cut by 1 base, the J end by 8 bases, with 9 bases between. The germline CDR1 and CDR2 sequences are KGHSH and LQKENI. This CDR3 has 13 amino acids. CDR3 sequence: CASSPQQGDEQFF. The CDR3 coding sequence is TGTGCCAGCTCACCACAACAGGGCGATGAGCAGTTCTTC.

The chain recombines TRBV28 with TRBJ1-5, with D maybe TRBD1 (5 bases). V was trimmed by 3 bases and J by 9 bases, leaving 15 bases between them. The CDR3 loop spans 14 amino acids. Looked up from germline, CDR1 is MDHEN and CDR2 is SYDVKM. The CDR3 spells CASSFLGGNGPQHF. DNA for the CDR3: TGTGCCAGCAGTTTTCTCGGGGGGAACGGGCCCCAGCATTTT.

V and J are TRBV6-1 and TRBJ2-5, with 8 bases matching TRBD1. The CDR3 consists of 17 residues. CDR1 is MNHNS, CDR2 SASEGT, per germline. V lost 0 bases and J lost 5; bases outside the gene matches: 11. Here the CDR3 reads CASSEALWTGTAETQYF. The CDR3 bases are TGTGCCAGCAGTGAAGCGCTGTGGACAGGGACCGCGGAGACCCAGTACTTC.

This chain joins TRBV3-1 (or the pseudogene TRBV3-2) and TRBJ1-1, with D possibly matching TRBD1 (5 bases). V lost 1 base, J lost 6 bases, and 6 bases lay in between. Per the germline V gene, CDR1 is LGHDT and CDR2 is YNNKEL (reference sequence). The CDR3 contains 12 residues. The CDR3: CASSQVRAEAFF. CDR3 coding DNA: TGTGCCAGCAGCCAAGTCAGGGCTGAAGCTTTCTTT.

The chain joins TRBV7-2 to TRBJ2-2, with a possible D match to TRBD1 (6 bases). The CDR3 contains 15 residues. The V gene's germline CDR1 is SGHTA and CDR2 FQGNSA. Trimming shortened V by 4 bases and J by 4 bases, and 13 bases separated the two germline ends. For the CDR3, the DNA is TGTGCCAGCAGCTGGGTTGGGGGCGGCACCGGGGAGCTGTTTTTT. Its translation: CASSWVGGGTGELFF.

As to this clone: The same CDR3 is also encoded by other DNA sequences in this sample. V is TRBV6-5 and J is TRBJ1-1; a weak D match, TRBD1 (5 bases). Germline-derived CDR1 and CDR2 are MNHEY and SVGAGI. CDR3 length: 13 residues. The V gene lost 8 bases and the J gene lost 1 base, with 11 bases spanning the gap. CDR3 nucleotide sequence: TGTGCCAGCCGTCGGCAGGGGAACACTGAAGCTTTCTTT. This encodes CASRRQGNTEAFF.

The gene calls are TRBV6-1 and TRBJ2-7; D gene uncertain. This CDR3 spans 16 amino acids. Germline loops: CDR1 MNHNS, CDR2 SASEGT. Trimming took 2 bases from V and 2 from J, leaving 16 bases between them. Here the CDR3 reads CASSEYRSLAPYEQYF. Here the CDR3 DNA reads TGTGCCAGCAGTGAATATCGTAGCTTGGCGCCCTACGAGCAGTACTTC.

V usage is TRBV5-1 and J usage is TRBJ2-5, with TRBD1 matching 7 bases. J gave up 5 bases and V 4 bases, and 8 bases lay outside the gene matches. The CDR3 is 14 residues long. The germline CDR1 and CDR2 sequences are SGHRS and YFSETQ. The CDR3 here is CASSVRQGGETQYF. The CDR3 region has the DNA TGCGCCAGCAGCGTACGACAGGGTGGGGAGACCCAGTACTTC. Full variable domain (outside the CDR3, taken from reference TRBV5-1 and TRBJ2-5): KAGVTQTPRYLIKTRGQQVTLSCSPISGHRSVSWYQQTPGQGLQFLFEYFSETQRNKGNFPGRFSGRQFSNSRSEMNVSTLELGDSALYLCASSVRQGGETQYFGPGTRLLVL.

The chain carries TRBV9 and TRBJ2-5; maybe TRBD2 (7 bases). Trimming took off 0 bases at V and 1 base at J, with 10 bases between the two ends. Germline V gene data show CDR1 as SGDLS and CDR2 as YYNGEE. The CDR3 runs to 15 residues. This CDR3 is CASSVARGPQETQYF. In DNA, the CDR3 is TGTGCCAGCAGCGTAGCGCGGGGGCCCCAAGAGACCCAGTACTTC.

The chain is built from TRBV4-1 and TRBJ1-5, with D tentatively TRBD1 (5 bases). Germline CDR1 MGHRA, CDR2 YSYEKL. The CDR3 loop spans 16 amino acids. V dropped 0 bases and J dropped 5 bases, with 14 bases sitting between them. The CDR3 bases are TGCGCCAGCAGCCAAGAAGCGGGGGGACGGGATCAGCCCCAGCATTTT. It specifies CASSQEAGGRDQPQHF.

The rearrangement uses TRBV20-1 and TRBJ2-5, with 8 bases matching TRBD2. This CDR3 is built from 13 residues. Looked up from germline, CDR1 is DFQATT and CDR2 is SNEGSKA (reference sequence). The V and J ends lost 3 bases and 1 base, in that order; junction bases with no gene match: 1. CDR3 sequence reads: CSASLAGQETQYF. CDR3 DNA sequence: TGCAGTGCTAGTCTAGCGGGCCAAGAGACCCAGTACTTC.

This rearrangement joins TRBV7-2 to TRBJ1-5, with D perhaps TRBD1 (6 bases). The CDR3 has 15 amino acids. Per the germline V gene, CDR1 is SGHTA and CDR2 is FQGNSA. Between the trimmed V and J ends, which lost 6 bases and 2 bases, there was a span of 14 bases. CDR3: CASSPQGIGNQPQHF. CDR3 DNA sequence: TGTGCCAGCAGTCCACAGGGAATTGGCAATCAGCCCCAGCATTTT.

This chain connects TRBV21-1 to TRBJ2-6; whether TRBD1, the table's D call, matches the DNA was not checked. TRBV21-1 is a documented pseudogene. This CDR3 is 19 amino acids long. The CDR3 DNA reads TGTGCCAGCAGCAAACCGAACACCCAGGTCCCGTCTGGGGCCAACGTCCTGACTTTC. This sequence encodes CASSKPNTQVPSGANVLTF.

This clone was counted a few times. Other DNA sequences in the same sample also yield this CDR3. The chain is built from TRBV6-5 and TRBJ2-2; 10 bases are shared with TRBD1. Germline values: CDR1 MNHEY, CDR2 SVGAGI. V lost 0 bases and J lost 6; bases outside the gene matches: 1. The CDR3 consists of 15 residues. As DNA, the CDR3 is TGTGCCAGCAGTTACTCCGGGACAGGGGCCGGGGAGCTGTTTTTT. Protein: CASSYSGTGAGELFF.

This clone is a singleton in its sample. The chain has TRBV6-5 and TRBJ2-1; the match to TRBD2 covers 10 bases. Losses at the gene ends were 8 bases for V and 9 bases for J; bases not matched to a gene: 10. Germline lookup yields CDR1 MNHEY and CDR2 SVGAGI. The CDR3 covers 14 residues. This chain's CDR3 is CASGSGGTSVEQFF. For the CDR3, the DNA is TGTGCCAGCGGATCTGGTGGGACTAGCGTTGAGCAGTTCTTC.

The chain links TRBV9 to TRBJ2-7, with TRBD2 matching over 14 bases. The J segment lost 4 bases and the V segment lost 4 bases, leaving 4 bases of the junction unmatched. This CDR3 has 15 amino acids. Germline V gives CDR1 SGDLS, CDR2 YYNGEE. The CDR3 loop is CASSFGTSGRYEQYF. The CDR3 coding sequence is TGTGCCAGCAGCTTCGGGACTAGCGGGAGATACGAGCAGTACTTC.